Presented here are 3 T cell receptor beta chains from one specimen sequenced in a study of cytomegalovirus exposure and HLA in healthy donors. A multiplex PCR was run with 60 Vbeta primers and 13 Jbeta primers. Here immunoSEQ multiplex PCR was the method, and the copy in TCRdb shows in-frame clones only, minus some. The sample table includes around 70,000 clones. Sequencing input: PBMCs. All receptors come from a female donor in good health and CMV-seropositive.

The chain joins TRBV19 to TRBJ1-5; possible D gene TRBD1, 6 bases. This CDR3 comprises 16 residues. The V and J ends lost 3 bases and 0 bases respectively, with 12 bases between them. Germline loops: CDR1 LNHDA, CDR2 SQIVND (reference sequence). The CDR3 coding sequence is TGTGCCAGTAGTATTGGACAGTTCATTAGCAATCAGCCCCAGCATTTT. It translates to CASSIGQFISNQPQHF.

The chain joins TRBV13 to TRBJ2-3; 7 bases line up with TRBD1. Trimming cost V 5 bases and J 6 bases; bases outside gene matches: 5. Germline CDR1 is PRHDT and CDR2 is FYEKMQ (reference sequence). The CDR3 length is 13 residues. The CDR3 DNA is TGTGCCAGCAGCCCCCAAGGGGGCGATACGCAGTATTTT. This sequence encodes CASSPQGGDTQYF.

The chain employs TRBV29-1 and TRBJ1-2; 10 nucleotides agree with TRBD1. This CDR3 contains 13 residues. CDR1 is SQVTM, CDR2 ANQGSEA, per germline. Trimming took 7 bases from V and 4 from J; bases not matched to a gene: 6. The CDR3: CSARQGAGYGYTF. In nucleotides, the CDR3 is TGCAGCGCCCGACAGGGGGCTGGCTATGGCTACACCTTC.